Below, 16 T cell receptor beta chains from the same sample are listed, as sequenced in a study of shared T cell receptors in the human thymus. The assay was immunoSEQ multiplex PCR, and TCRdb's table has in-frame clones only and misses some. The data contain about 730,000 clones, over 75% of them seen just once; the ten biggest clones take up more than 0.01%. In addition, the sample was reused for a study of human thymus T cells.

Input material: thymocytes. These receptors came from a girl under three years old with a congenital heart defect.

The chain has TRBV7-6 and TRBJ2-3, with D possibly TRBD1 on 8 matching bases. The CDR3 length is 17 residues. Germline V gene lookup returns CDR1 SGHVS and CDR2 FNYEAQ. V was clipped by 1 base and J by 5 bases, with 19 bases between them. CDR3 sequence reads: CASSLVPWTGRVDTQYF. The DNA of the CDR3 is TGTGCCAGCAGCTTAGTACCATGGACAGGGAGGGTAGATACGCAGTATTTT.

The CDR3 is CASSAKYRDHNQPQHF. CDR3 nucleotide sequence: TGTGCCAGCAGTGCAAAGTACAGGGATCACAATCAGCCCCAGCATTTT. This rearrangement joins TRBV6-1 to TRBJ1-5; weak D call: TRBD1 (6 bases). Deletions cut 4 bases from V and 3 bases from J, with 16 bases between. CDR1 and CDR2 from the germline V gene are MNHNS and SASEGT. The CDR3 runs 16 residues.

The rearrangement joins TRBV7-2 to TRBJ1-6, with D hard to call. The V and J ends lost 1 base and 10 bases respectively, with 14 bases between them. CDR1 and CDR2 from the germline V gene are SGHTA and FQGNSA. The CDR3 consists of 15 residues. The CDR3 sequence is CASSLGESGRSPLHF. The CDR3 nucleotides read TGTGCCAGCAGCTTAGGAGAGTCGGGTCGGTCACCCCTCCACTTT.

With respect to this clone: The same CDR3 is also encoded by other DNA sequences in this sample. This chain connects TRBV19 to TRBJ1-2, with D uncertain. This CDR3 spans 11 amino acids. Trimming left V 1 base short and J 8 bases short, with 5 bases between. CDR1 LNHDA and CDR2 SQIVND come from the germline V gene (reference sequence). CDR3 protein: CASSIGAGYTF. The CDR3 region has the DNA TGTGCCAGTAGTATAGGGGCAGGCTACACCTTC.

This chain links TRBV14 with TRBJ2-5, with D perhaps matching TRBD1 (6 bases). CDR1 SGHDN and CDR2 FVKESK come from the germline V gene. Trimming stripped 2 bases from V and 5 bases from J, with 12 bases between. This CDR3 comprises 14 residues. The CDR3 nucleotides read TGTGCCAGCAGCCAAAAAACAGGGTGCGAGACCCAGTACTTC. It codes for CASSQKTGCETQYF.

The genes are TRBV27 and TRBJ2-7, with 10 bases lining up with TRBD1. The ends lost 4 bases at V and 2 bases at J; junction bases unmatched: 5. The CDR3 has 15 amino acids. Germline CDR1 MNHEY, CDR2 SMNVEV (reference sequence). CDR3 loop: CASSSAGQGAYEQYF. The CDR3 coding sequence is TGTGCCAGCAGTTCAGCAGGACAGGGGGCCTACGAGCAGTACTTC.

CDR3 sequence: CAALGGNRGTYEQYF. In DNA form, the CDR3 reads TGTGCGGCCCTTGGCGGAAATAGGGGAACCTACGAGCAGTACTTC. The rearrangement links TRBV11-1 to TRBJ2-5, with D perhaps matching TRBD1 (5 bases). With the DNA end fitting TRBJ2-7 better, the J assignment may be wrong. Germline-derived CDR1 and CDR2 are SGHAT and FQDESV (reference sequence). CDR3 length: 15 residues.

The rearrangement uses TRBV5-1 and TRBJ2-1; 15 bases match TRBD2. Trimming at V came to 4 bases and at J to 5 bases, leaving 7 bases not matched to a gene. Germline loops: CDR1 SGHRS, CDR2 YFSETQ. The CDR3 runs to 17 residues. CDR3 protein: CASSPGLAGGTDNEQFF. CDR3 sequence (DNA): TGCGCCAGCAGCCCGGGACTAGCGGGGGGTACGGACAATGAGCAGTTCTTC.

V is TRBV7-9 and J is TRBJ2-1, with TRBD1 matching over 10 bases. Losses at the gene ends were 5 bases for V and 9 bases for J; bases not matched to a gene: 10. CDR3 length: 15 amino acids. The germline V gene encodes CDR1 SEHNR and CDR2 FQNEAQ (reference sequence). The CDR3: CASSPGRDRGGEQFF. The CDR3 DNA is TGTGCCAGCAGCCCAGGAAGGGACAGGGGCGGTGAGCAGTTCTTC.

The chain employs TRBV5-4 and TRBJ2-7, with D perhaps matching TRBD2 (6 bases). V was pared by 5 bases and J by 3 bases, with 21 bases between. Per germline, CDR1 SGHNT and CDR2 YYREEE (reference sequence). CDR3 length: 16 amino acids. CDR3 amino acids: CASSPNLSGFLYEQYF. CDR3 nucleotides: TGTGCCAGCAGTCCGAACCTTAGCGGTTTTCTCTACGAGCAGTACTTC.

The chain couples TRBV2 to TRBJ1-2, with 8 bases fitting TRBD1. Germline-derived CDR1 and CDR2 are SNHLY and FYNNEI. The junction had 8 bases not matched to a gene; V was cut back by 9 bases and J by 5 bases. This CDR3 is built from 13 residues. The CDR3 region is CARAGDRRYGYTF. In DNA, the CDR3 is TGTGCCAGAGCTGGGGACAGGCGTTATGGCTACACCTTC.

This chain's CDR3 is CASSLYILPTGELFF. The CDR3 DNA sequence: TGTGCCAGCAGCTTGTATATCCTCCCCACCGGGGAGCTGTTTTTT. J is TRBJ2-2 and V is TRBV5-6; no clear D gene. CDR1 SGHDT and CDR2 YYEEEE come from the germline V gene. This CDR3 spans 15 amino acids. V gave up 1 base and J gave up 4 bases, with 11 bases separating them.

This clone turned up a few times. CDR3 sequence: CASSLATDRVGETQYF. The CDR3 DNA sequence: TGTGCCAGCAGCTTAGCCACGGACAGGGTGGGAGAGACCCAGTACTTC. The chain links TRBV7-6 to TRBJ2-5; 8 nucleotides line up with TRBD1. V trimming: 0 bases; J trimming: 4 bases; junction bases outside the gene matches: 7. CDR3 length: 16 residues. Germline V CDR1 and CDR2: SGHVS, FNYEAQ.

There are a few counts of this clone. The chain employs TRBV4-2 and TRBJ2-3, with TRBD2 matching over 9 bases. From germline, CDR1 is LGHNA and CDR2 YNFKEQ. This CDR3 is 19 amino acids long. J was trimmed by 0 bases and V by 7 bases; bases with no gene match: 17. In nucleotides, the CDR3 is TGTGCCAGCACCCAGGGGCGCGGGGGGGGTTTAAGAAGCACAGATACGCAGTATTTT. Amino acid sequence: CASTQGRGGGLRSTDTQYF.

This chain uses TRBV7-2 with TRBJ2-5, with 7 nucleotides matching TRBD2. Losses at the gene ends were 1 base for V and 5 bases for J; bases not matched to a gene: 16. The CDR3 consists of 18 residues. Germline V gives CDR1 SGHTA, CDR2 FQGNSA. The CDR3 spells CASSLDLSGQGEGETQYF. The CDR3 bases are TGTGCCAGCAGCTTAGATCTATCGGGCCAAGGGGAGGGGGAGACCCAGTACTTC.

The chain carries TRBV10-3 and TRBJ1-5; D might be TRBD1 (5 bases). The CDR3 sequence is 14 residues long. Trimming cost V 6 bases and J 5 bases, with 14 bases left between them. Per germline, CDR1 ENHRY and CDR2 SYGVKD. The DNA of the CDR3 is TGTGCCATCAGCGGGGGGGGGACCCATCAGCCCCAGCATTTT. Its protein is CAISGGGTHQPQHF.